Below, one T cell receptor beta chain is given with its context. The CDR3 extends over 12 amino acids. Trimming took off 3 bases at V and 6 bases at J, with 9 bases between the two ends. These data come from a study of blood T cells in healthy people across ages. A second 7 to 11 cycle PCR used barcoded and J-beta primers. TCRdb itself ran the 5' RACE reads through MiXCR, one entry per CDR3 protein. The sample holds about 570,000 distinct CDR3 sequences, roughly a quarter seen once. This sequence joins TRBV12-3 or TRBV12-4 and TRBJ2-7, with D tentatively TRBD1 or TRBD2 (5 bases each). This sequence was found in a woman between 65 and 79 years old in good health. Sequencing was performed on blood. In DNA, the CDR3 is TGTGCCAGCAGTTTTGGGGCGGGCGAGCAGTACTTC. It yields the protein CASSFGAGEQYF.